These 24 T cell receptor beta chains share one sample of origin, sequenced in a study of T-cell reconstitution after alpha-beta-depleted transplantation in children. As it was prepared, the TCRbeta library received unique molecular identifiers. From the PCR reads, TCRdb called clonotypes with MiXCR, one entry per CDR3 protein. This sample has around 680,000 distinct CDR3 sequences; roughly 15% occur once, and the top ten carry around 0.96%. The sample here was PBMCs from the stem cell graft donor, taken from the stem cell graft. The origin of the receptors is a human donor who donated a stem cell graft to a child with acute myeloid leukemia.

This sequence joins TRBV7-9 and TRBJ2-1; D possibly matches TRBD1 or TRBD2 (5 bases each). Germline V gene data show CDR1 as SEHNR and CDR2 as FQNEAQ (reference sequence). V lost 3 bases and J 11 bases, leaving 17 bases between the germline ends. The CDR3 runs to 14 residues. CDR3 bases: TGTGCCAGCAGCTTCACGACTATCGGGGCCCAGCAGTTCTTC. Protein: CASSFTTIGAQQFF. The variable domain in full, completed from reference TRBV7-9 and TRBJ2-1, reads DTGVSQNPRHKITKRGQNVTFRCDPISEHNRLYWYRQTLGQGPEFLTYFQNEAQLEKSRLLSDRFSAERPKGSFSTLEIQRTEQGDSAMYLCASSFTTIGAQQFFGPGTRLTVL.

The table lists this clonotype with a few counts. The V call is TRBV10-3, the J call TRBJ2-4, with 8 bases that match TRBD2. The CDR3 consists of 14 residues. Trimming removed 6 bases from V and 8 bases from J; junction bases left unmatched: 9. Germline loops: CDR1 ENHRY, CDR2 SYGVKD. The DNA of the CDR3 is TGTGCCATCAGCGCGACTAGCGTAGTGGACATTCAGTACTTC. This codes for CAISATSVVDIQYF.

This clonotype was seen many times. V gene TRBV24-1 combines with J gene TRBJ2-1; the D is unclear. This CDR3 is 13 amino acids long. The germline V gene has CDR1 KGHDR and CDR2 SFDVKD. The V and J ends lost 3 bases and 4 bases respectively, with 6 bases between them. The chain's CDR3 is CATSDGDYNEQFF. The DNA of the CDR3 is TGTGCCACCAGTGATGGGGATTACAATGAGCAGTTCTTC.

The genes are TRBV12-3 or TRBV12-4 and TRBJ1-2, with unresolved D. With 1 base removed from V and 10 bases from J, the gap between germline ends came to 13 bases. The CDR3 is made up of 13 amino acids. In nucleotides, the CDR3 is TGTGCCAGCAGTTTAGGCGTACCTGGTGTCTACACCTTC. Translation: CASSLGVPGVYTF.

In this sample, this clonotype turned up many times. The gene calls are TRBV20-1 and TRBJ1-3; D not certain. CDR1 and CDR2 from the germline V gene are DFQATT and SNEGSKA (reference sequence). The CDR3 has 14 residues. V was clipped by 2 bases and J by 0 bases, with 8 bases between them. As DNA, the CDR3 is TGCAGTGCTAGACTACAGCCCTCTGGAAACACCATATATTTT. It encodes CSARLQPSGNTIYF.

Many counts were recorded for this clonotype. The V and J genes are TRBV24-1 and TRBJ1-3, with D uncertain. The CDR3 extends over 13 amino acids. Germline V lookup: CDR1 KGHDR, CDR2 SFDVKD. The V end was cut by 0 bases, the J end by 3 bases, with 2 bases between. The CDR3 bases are TGTGCCACCAGTGATTTGTATGGAAACACCATATATTTT. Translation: CATSDLYGNTIYF.

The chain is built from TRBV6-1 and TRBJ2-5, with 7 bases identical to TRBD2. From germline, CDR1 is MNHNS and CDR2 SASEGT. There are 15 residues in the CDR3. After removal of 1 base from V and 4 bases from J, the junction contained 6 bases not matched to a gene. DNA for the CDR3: TGTGCCAGCAGTGAAGGACCGACTAGCAGAGAGACCCAGTACTTC. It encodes CASSEGPTSRETQYF.

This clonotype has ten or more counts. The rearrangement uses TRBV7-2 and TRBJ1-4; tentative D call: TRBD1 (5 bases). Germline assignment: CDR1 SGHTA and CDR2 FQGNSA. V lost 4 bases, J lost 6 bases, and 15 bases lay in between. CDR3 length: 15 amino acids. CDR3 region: CASSYRDLRDEKLFF. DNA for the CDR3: TGTGCCAGCAGCTATCGGGACCTCAGGGATGAAAAACTGTTTTTT.

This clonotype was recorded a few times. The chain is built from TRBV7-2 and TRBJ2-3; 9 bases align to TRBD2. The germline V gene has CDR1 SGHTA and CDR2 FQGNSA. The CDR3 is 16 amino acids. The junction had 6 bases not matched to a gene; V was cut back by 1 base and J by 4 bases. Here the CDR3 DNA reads TGTGCCAGCAGCTTAGTTGCGGGGGGGCAGCCAGATACGCAGTATTTT. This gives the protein CASSLVAGGQPDTQYF.

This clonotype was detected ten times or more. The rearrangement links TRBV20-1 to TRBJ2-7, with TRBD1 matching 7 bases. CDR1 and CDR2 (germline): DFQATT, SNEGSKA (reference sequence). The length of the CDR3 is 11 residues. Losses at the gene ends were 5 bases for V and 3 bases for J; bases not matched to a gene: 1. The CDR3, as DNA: TGCAGTGCTCGGGACAGCTACGAGCAGTACGTC. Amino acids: CSARDSYEQYV.

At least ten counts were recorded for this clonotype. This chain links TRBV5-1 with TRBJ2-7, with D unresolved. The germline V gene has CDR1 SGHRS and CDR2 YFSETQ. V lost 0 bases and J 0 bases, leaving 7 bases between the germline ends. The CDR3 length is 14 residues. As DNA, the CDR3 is TGCGCCAGCAGCTTGGGAGACGTCTCCTACGAGCAGTACTTC. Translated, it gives CASSLGDVSYEQYF.

The CDR3 DNA sequence: TGTGCCAGCAGCCTACAGGGGGCGCGCGGTGGCTACACCTTC. Translated: CASSLQGARGGYTF. This chain connects TRBV7-2 to TRBJ1-2, with 9 bases fitting TRBD1. Germline CDR1 and CDR2: SGHTA and FQGNSA. The CDR3 is 14 residues long. The junction had 8 bases not matched to a gene; V was cut back by 5 bases and J by 7 bases.

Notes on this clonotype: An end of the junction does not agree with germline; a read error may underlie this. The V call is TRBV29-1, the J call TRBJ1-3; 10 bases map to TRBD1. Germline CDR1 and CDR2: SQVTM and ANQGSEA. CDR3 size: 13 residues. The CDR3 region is CSAGTGAGHTIYF. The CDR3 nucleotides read TGCAGCGCCGGGACAGGGGCTGGACACACCATATATTTT.

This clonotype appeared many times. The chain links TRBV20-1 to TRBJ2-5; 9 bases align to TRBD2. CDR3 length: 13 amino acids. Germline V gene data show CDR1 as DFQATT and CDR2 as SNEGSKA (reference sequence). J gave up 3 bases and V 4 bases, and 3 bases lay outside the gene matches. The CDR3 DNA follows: TGCAGTGCTACCCCTAGCGGGGAAGAGACCCAGTACTTC. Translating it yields CSATPSGEETQYF.

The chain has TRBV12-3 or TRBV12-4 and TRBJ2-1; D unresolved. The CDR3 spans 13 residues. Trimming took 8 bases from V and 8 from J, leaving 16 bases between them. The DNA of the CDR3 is TGTGCCAGCTCCGCCTATAGATTCTATGAGCAGTTCTTC. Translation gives CASSAYRFYEQFF.

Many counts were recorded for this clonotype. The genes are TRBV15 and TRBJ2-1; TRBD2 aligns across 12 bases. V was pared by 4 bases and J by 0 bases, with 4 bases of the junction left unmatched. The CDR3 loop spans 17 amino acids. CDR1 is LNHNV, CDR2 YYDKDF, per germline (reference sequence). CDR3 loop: CATSTRTSGDSYNEQFF. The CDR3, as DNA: TGTGCCACCAGCACCCGGACTAGCGGGGACTCCTACAATGAGCAGTTCTTC.

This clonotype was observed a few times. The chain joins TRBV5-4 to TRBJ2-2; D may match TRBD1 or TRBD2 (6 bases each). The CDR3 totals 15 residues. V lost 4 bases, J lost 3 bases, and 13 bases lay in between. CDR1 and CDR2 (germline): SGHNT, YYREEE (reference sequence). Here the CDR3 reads CASSGGRGDTGELFF. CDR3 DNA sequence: TGTGCCAGCAGCGGGGGGCGAGGGGACACCGGGGAGCTGTTTTTT.

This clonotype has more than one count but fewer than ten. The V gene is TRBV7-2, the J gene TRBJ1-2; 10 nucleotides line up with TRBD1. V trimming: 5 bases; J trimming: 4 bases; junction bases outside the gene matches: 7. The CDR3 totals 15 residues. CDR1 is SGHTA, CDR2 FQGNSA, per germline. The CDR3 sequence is CASSGTGQGTYGYTF. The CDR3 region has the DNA TGTGCCAGCAGCGGCACGGGACAGGGGACCTATGGCTACACCTTC. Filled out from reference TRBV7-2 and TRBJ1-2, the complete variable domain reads GAGVSQSPSNKVTEKGKDVELRCDPISGHTALYWYRQSLGQGLEFLIYFQGNSAPDKSGLPSDRFSAERTGGSVSTLTIQRTQQEDSAVYLCASSGTGQGTYGYTFGSGTRLTVV.

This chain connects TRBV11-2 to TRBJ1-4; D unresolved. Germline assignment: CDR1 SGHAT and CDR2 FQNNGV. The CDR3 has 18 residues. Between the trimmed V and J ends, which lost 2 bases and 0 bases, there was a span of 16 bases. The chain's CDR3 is CASSLSLFPTATNEKLFF. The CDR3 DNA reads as TGTGCCAGCAGCTTATCCCTGTTCCCCACAGCAACTAATGAAAAACTGTTTTTT.

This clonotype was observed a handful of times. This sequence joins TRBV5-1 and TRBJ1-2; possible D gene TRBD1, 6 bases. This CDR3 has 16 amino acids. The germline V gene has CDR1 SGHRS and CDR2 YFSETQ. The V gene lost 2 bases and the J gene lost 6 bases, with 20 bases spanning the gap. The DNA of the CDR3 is TGCGCCAGCAGCTTCGGTGGGGGGCCGCGCAACAATGGCTACACCTTC. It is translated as CASSFGGGPRNNGYTF.

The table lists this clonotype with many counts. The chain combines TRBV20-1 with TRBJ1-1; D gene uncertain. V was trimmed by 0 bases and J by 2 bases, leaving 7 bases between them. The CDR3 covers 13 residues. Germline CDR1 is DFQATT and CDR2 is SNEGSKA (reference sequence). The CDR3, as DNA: TGCAGTGCTAGAGACGGTGGAAACACTGAAGCTTTCTTT. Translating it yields CSARDGGNTEAFF.

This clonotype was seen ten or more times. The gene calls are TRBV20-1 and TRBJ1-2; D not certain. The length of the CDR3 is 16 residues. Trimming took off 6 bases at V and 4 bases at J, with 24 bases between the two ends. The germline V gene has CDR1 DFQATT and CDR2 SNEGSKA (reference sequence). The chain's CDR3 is CSAPPQQLSSSYGYTF. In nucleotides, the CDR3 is TGCAGTGCCCCCCCACAACAGCTCTCATCTAGCTATGGCTACACCTTC.

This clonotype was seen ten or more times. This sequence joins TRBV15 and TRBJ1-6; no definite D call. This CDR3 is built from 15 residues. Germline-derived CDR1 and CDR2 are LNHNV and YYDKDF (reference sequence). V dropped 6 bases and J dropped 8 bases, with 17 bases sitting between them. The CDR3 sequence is CATSGVFPNDSPLHF. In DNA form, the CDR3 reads TGTGCCACCAGTGGAGTTTTTCCAAATGATTCACCCCTCCACTTT.

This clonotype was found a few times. The CDR3 nucleotides read TGCGCCAGCAGCCAAATTATTACGGACAGGGGGCGCGGGGAGCTGTTTTTT. As protein: CASSQIITDRGRGELFF. The chain joins TRBV4-3 to TRBJ2-2; 11 bases are a match to TRBD1. The CDR3 is 17 amino acids. The germline V gene encodes CDR1 LGHNA and CDR2 YSLEER. V was clipped by 2 bases and J by 7 bases; unmatched bases: 9.